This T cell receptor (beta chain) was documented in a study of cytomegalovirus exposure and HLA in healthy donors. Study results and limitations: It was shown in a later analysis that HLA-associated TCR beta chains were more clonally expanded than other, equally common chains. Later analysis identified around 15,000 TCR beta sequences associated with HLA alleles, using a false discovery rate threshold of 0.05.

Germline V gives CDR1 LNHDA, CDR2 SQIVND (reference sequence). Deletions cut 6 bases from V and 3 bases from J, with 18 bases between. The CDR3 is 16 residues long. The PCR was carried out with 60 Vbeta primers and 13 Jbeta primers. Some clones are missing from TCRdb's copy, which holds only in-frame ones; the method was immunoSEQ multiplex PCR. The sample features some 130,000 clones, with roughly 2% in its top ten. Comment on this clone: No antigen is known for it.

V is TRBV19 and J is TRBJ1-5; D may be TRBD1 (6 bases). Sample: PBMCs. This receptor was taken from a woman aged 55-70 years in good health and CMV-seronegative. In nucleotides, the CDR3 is TGTGCCAGTAGAACTACCGGGACACCGAACAATCAGCCCCAGCATTTT. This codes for CASRTTGTPNNQPQHF.